One T cell receptor (beta chain) is described in this entry. Measured with immunoSEQ multiplex PCR; TCRdb has only the in-frame clones, and not every one. The sample yields around 470,000 clones, approximately 92% seen once. The data were obtained in a study of blood T cell repertoires in COVID-19. Germline V gives CDR1 SGHVS, CDR2 FQNEAQ. The CDR3 spans 15 residues. J was trimmed by 0 bases and V by 5 bases; bases with no gene match: 6. V usage is TRBV7-8 and J usage is TRBJ2-7, with TRBD1 matching over 8 bases. The sequence derives from a man aged 18-30 years with COVID-19, enrolled during active disease. The sequenced sample was peripheral blood. The CDR3 sequence is CASSPRQGPSYEQYF. The DNA for the CDR3 is TGTGCCAGCAGCCCCAGACAGGGGCCCTCCTACGAGCAGTACTTC.